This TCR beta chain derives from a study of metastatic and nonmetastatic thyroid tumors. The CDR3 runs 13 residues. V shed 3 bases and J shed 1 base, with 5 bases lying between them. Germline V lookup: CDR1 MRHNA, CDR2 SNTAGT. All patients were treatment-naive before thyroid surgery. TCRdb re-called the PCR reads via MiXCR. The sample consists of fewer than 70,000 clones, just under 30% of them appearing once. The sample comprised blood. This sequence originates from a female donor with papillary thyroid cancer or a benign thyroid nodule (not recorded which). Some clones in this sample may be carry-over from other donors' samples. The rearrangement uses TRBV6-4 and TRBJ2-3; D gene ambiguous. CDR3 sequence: CASSEQGTDTQYF. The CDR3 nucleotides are TGTGCCAGCAGTGAGCAGGGCACAGATACGCAGTATTTT.